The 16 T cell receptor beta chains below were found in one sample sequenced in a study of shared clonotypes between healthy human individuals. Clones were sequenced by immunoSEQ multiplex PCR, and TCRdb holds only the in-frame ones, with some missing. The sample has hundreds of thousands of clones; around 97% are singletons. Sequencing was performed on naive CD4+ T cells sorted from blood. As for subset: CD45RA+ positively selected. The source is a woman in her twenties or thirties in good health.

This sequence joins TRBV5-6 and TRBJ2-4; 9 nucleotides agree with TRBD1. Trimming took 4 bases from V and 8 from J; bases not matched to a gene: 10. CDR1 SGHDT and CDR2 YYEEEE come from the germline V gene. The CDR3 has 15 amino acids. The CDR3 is CASSLPTGGRDIQYF. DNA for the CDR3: TGTGCCAGCAGCCTACCGACAGGGGGACGGGACATTCAGTACTTC. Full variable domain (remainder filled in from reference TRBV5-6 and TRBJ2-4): DAGVTQSPTHLIKTRGQQVTLRCSPKSGHDTVSWYQQALGQGPQFIFQYYEEEERQRGNFPDRFSGHQFPNYSSELNVNALLLGDSALYLCASSLPTGGRDIQYFGAGTRLSVL.

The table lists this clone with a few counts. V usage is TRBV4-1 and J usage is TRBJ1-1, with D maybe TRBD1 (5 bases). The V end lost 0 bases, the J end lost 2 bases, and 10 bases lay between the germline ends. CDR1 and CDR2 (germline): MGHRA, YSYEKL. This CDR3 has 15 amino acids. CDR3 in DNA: TGCGCCAGCAGCCAAGATCCAGGGCGAAACACTGAAGCTTTCTTT. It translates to CASSQDPGRNTEAFF.

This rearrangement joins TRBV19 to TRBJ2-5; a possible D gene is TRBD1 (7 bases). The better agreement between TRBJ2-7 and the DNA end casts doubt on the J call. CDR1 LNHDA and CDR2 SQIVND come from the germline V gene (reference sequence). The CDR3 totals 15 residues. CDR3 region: CASSGAGRGQDEQYF. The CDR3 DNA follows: TGTGCCAGTAGTGGAGCGGGTAGGGGGCAGGACGAGCAGTACTTC.

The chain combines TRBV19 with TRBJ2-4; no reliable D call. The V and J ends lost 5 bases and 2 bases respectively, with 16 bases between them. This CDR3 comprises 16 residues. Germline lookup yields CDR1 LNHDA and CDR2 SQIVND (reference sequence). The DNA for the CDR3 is TGTGCCAGTAGTTCCGGTACCTCGTTTTCCAAAAACATTCAGTACTTC. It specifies CASSSGTSFSKNIQYF.

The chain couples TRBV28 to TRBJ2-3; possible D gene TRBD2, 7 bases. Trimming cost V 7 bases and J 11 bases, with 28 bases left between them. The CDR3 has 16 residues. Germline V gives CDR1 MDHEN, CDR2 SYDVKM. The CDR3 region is CASTQLTDGGGGMQYF. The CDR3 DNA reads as TGTGCCAGCACCCAACTGACGGACGGAGGGGGGGGGATGCAGTATTTT.

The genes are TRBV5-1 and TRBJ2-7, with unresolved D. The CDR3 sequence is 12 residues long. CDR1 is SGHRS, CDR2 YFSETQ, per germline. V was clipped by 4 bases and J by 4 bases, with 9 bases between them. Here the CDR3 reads CASSPRGYEQYF. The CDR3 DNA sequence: TGCGCCAGCAGCCCACGAGGATACGAGCAGTACTTC.

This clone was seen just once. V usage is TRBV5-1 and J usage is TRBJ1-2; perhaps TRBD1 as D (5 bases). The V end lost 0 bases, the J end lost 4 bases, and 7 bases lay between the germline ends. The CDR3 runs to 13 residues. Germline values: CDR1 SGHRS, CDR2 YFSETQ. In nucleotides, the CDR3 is TGCGCCAGCAGCTTGGGGGACCGCTATGGCTACACCTTC. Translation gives CASSLGDRYGYTF.

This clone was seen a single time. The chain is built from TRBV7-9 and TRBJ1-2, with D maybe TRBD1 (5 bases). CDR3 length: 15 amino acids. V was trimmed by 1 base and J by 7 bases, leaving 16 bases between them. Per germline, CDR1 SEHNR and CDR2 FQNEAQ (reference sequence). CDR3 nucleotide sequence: TGTGCCAGCAGCTTAGAAGACGGGGCGGTGTCTGGCTACACCTTC. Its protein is CASSLEDGAVSGYTF.

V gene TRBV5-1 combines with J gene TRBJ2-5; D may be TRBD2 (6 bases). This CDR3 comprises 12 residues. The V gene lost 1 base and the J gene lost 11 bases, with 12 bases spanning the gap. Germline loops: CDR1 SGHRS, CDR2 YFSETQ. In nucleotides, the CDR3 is TGCGCCAGCAGCTTGCTAGGGGAGGAGCAGTACTTC. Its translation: CASSLLGEEQYF.

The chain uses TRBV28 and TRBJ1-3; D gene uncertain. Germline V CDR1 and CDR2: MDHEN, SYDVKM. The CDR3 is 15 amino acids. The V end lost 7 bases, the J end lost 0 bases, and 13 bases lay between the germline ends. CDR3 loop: CASIDGVSSGNTIYF. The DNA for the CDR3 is TGTGCCAGCATCGACGGCGTAAGCTCTGGAAACACCATATATTTT.

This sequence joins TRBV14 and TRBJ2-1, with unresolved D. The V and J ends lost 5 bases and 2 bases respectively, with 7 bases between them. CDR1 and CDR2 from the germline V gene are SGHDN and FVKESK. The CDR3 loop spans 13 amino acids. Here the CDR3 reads CASSRVPYNEQFF. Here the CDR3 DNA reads TGTGCCAGCAGCAGGGTCCCCTACAATGAGCAGTTCTTC.

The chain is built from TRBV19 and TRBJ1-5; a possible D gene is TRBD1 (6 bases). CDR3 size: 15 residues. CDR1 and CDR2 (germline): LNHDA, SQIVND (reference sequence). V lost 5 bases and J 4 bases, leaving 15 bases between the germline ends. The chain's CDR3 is CASSPETGLNQPQHF. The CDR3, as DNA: TGTGCCAGTAGTCCGGAAACAGGGCTTAATCAGCCCCAGCATTTT.

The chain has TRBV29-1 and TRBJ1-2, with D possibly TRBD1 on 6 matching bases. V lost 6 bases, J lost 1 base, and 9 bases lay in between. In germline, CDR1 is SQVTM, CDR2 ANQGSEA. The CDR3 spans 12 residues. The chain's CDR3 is CSVADSNYGYTF. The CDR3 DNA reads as TGCAGCGTAGCGGACAGTAACTATGGCTACACCTTC.

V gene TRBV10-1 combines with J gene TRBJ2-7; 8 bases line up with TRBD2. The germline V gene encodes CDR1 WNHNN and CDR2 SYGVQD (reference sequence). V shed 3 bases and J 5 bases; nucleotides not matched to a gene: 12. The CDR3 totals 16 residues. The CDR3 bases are TGCGCCAGCAGTGAACCGGAGCGGGAGCTCGTAAACGAGCAGTACTTC. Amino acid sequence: CASSEPERELVNEQYF.

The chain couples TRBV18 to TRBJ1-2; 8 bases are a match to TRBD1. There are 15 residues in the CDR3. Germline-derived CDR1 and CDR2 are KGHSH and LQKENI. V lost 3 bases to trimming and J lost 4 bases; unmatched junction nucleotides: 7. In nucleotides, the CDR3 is TGTGCCAGCTCACCTGGACAGGGTGCCGGCTATGGCTACACCTTC. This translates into CASSPGQGAGYGYTF.

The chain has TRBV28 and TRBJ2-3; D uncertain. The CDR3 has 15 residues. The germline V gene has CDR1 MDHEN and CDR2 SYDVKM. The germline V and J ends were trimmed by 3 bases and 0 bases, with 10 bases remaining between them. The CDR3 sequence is CASSFGLASTDTQYF. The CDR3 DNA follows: TGTGCCAGCAGTTTTGGTTTGGCTAGCACAGATACGCAGTATTTT. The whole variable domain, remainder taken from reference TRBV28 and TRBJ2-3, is DVKVTQSSRYLVKRTGEKVFLECVQDMDHENMFWYRQDPGLGLRLIYFSYDVKMKEKGDIPEGYSVSREKKERFSLILESASTNQTSMYLCASSFGLASTDTQYFGPGTRLTVL.